This TCR beta chain was recorded in a study of control samples from healthy donors and cancer patients. V shed 0 bases and J shed 0 bases, with 6 bases lying between them. Germline V gene lookup returns CDR1 MNHEY and CDR2 SVGAGI. The CDR3 spans 15 residues. On this clone: Within the sample, other DNA sequences also encode this same CDR3.

TCRdb's copy holds only in-frame clones and misses some; the assay was immunoSEQ multiplex PCR. The sample shows tens of thousands of clones, about 88% of them seen only once. This chain uses TRBV6-5 with TRBJ1-3; D gene unclear. The sequencing sample was made of blood. The clonotype comes from a middle-aged man in good health. CDR3 sequence: CASSYSRPSGNTIYF. In DNA form, the CDR3 reads TGTGCCAGCAGTTACTCCCGCCCCTCTGGAAACACCATATATTTT.